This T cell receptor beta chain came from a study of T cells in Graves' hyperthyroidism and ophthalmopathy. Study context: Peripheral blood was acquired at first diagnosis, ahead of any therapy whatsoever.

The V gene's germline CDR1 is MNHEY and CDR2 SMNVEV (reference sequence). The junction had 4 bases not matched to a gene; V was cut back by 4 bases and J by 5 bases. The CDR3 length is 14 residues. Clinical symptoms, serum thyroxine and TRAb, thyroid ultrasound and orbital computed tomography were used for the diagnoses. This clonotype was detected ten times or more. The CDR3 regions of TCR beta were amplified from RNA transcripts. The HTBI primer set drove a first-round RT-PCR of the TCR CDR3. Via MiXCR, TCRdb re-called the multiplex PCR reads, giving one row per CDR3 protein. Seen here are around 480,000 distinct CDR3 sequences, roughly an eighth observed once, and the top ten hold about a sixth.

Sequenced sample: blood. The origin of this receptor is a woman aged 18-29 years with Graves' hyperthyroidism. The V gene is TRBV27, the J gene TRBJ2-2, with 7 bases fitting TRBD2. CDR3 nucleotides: TGTGCCAGCAGTTCGGGACTACGGACCGGGGAGCTGTTTTTT. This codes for CASSSGLRTGELFF.